This passage covers 25 T cell receptor beta chains from one sample sequenced in a study of T cell changes during pregnancy in multiple sclerosis. The assay was immunoSEQ multiplex PCR, and TCRdb's table has in-frame clones only and misses some. The sample shows under 95,000 clones, around 90% of them seen only once. The sequenced sample was peripheral blood, obtained in the second trimester of pregnancy. The receptors here all came from a female donor with multiple sclerosis, enrolled in a pregnancy study.

V gene TRBV7-2 combines with J gene TRBJ2-6, with D possibly TRBD1 on 6 matching bases. V shed 5 bases and J shed 0 bases, with 20 bases lying between them. Germline CDR1 reads SGHTA; CDR2 reads FQGNSA. The CDR3 runs 19 residues. The CDR3 DNA sequence: TGTGCCAGCAGCCGTTATTCGATACAGGGAGTCTCTGGGGCCAACGTCCTGACTTTC. Its translation: CASSRYSIQGVSGANVLTF.

This clone was detected once. The V gene is TRBV18, the J gene TRBJ1-2; D remains unclear. V was trimmed by 2 bases and J by 10 bases, leaving 11 bases between them. The CDR3 totals 12 residues. CDR1 is KGHSH and CDR2 is LQKENI in the germline V gene. The CDR3 DNA follows: TGTGCCAGCTCACCAACCTCCCGGGACTACACCTTC. This gives the protein CASSPTSRDYTF.

This chain joins TRBV7-9 and TRBJ1-5; 11 bases are a match to TRBD1. The germline V gene encodes CDR1 SEHNR and CDR2 FQNEAQ (reference sequence). CDR3 length: 14 residues. V lost 4 bases to trimming and J lost 7 bases; unmatched junction nucleotides: 3. CDR3 in DNA: TGTGCCAGCAGCTCAGGACAGGGGGCACAGCCCCAGCATTTT. Its translation is CASSSGQGAQPQHF.

The chain has TRBV5-4 and TRBJ2-4; 7 positions match TRBD2. Germline trimming cut 5 bases from V and 3 bases from J; bases unmatched to any gene: 5. Looked up from germline, CDR1 is SGHNT and CDR2 is YYREEE (reference sequence). This CDR3 spans 14 amino acids. CDR3 sequence reads: CASSGGVGKNIQYF. The CDR3 DNA follows: TGTGCCAGCAGTGGGGGGGTAGGCAAAAACATTCAGTACTTC.

The chain joins TRBV7-2 to TRBJ1-6; D is undetermined. Trimming cost V 5 bases and J 7 bases, with 15 bases left between them. The CDR3 has 15 amino acids. Germline V CDR1 and CDR2: SGHTA, FQGNSA. In DNA form, the CDR3 reads TGTGCCAGCAGCCGTCTAGGAAAAGAAAATTCACCCCTCCACTTT. Translated: CASSRLGKENSPLHF.

The gene calls are TRBV1 and TRBJ2-2; the listed D gene, TRBD2, was not tested against the DNA. TRBV1 is a recognized pseudogene. This CDR3 is built from 17 residues. Here the CDR3 reads CTSSHPASGRYAGELFF. CDR3 in DNA: TGCACCAGCAGCCACCCAGCTAGCGGGAGATATGCCGGGGAGCTGTTTTTT.

This chain links TRBV4-3 with TRBJ1-1; the D is unclear. Germline lookup yields CDR1 LGHNA and CDR2 YSLEER. V shed 2 bases and J shed 1 base, with 5 bases lying between them. This CDR3 spans 13 amino acids. The CDR3 bases are TGCGCCAGCAGCCAATCCCGGAACACTGAAGCTTTCTTT. Encoded protein: CASSQSRNTEAFF.

This chain links TRBV19 with TRBJ2-7; D may be TRBD1 (6 bases). The CDR3 spans 12 residues. Germline V gene lookup returns CDR1 LNHDA and CDR2 SQIVND (reference sequence). Trimming took off 6 bases at V and 4 bases at J, with 10 bases between the two ends. The CDR3 DNA reads TGTGCCAGTAGCCACAGGGAGTACGAGCAGTACTTC. Residues: CASSHREYEQYF.

The rearrangement links TRBV7-2 to TRBJ1-2; 9 bases are a match to TRBD1. Germline lookup yields CDR1 SGHTA and CDR2 FQGNSA. The V segment lost 5 bases and the J segment 8 bases; nucleotides outside the gene matches: 6. This CDR3 has 13 residues. The CDR3 DNA is TGTGCCAGCAGCCAAACCGGGACAGGGGGCTACACCTTC. Amino acids: CASSQTGTGGYTF. The full variable domain, its missing parts supplied by reference TRBV7-2 and TRBJ1-2, is GAGVSQSPSNKVTEKGKDVELRCDPISGHTALYWYRQSLGQGLEFLIYFQGNSAPDKSGLPSDRFSAERTGGSVSTLTIQRTQQEDSAVYLCASSQTGTGGYTFGSGTRLTVV.

The rearrangement uses TRBV14 and TRBJ1-1, with 7 positions matching TRBD1. V lost 1 base, J lost 4 bases, and 0 bases stayed unmatched. The CDR3 runs 13 residues. Germline CDR1 reads SGHDN; CDR2 reads FVKESK. The CDR3 is CASSQGQGTEAFF. CDR3 sequence (DNA): TGTGCCAGCAGCCAAGGACAGGGCACTGAAGCTTTCTTT.

CDR3 in amino acids: CASERLTANGYTF. The CDR3 coding sequence is TGTGCCAGCGAACGACTGACAGCAAATGGCTACACCTTC. This chain uses TRBV6-1 with TRBJ1-2; D possibly corresponds to TRBD1 (5 bases). V dropped 8 bases and J dropped 6 bases, with 16 bases sitting between them. This CDR3 comprises 13 residues. Germline loops: CDR1 MNHNS, CDR2 SASEGT.

This rearrangement joins TRBV7-3 to TRBJ2-1; 9 nucleotides line up with TRBD2. J gave up 3 bases and V 4 bases, and 4 bases lay outside the gene matches. This CDR3 region has 15 residues. Germline V gives CDR1 SGHTA, CDR2 FQGTGA. CDR3 protein: CASSSSGTHYNEQFF. The DNA for the CDR3 is TGTGCCAGCAGCTCTAGCGGGACGCACTACAATGAGCAGTTCTTC.

V gene TRBV9 combines with J gene TRBJ1-1, with D possibly matching TRBD1 (6 bases). The germline CDR1 and CDR2 sequences are SGDLS and YYNGEE. V was cut by 0 bases and J by 4 bases, with 16 bases left in between. The CDR3 spans 16 residues. This chain's CDR3 is CASSVAGARVSTEAFF. CDR3 DNA sequence: TGTGCCAGCAGCGTAGCAGGGGCCAGGGTCAGCACTGAAGCTTTCTTT. The whole variable domain, remainder taken from reference TRBV9 and TRBJ1-1, is DSGVTQTPKHLITATGQRVTLRCSPRSGDLSVYWYQQSLDQGLQFLIQYYNGEERAKGNILERFSAQQFPDLHSELNLSSLELGDSALYFCASSVAGARVSTEAFFGQGTRLTVV.

This clone was detected only a few times. A read error may produce the germline difference seen at one junction end. The V and J genes are TRBV30 and TRBJ1-2, with D perhaps matching TRBD1 (6 bases). Germline loops: CDR1 GTSNPN, CDR2 SVGIG (reference sequence). The CDR3 is 13 residues long. CDR3 sequence: CAGSDRIGYGYTF. CDR3 nucleotides: TGTGCCGGGAGTGACAGGATCGGCTATGGCTACACCTTC.

This chain connects TRBV5-1 to TRBJ2-1; D is ambiguous. V shed 5 bases and J shed 0 bases, with 12 bases lying between them. This CDR3 contains 15 residues. The V gene's germline CDR1 is SGHRS and CDR2 YFSETQ. The CDR3 is CASRTEASSYNEQFF. In DNA, the CDR3 is TGCGCCAGCAGGACCGAGGCGAGCTCCTACAATGAGCAGTTCTTC.

J is TRBJ2-7 and V is TRBV6-1; perhaps TRBD2 as D (5 bases). V shed 1 base and J shed 0 bases, with 10 bases lying between them. CDR1 and CDR2 from the germline V gene are MNHNS and SASEGT. CDR3 size: 15 residues. CDR3 region: CASSEEAGSSYEQYF. The DNA of the CDR3 is TGTGCCAGCAGTGAAGAGGCGGGCAGCTCCTACGAGCAGTACTTC.

The V and J genes are TRBV9 and TRBJ2-2; 8 bases are a match to TRBD2. With V trimmed by 3 bases and J by 2 bases, 9 bases remained unmatched. This CDR3 spans 17 amino acids. From germline, CDR1 is SGDLS and CDR2 YYNGEE. CDR3 protein: CASSARRGGSNTGELFF. The CDR3 DNA follows: TGTGCCAGCAGCGCCCGCCGGGGGGGATCCAACACCGGGGAGCTGTTTTTT.

This chain joins TRBV15 and TRBJ1-3; tentatively, D is TRBD1 (5 bases). Trimming stripped 4 bases from V and 0 bases from J, with 7 bases between. Germline V gives CDR1 LNHNV, CDR2 YYDKDF (reference sequence). The CDR3 totals 14 residues. CDR3 region: CATSTDSSGNTIYF. CDR3 coding DNA: TGTGCCACCAGCACTGACAGCTCTGGAAACACCATATATTTT.

V gene TRBV27 combines with J gene TRBJ1-4, with no clear D. Germline assignment: CDR1 MNHEY and CDR2 SMNVEV (reference sequence). Trimming took off 6 bases at V and 0 bases at J, with 14 bases between the two ends. This CDR3 region has 16 residues. The CDR3 DNA follows: TGTGCCAGCAGCCTTAATTCACACCCAACTAATGAAAAACTGTTTTTT. Translated, it gives CASSLNSHPTNEKLFF.

This clone was seen once. CDR3 sequence: CASSVDRGHEKLFF. CDR3 nucleotide sequence: TGTGCCAGCAGCGTTGACAGGGGGCACGAAAAACTGTTTTTT. This rearrangement joins TRBV11-2 to TRBJ1-4; 10 positions match TRBD1. There are 14 residues in the CDR3. CDR1 SGHAT and CDR2 FQNNGV come from the germline V gene. J gave up 8 bases and V 5 bases, and 5 bases lay outside the gene matches.

This chain uses TRBV7-2 with TRBJ2-1; 9 bases are shared with TRBD2. The CDR3 contains 17 residues. With 8 bases clipped from V and 7 bases from J, the junction kept 18 bases outside the gene matches. Germline values: CDR1 SGHTA, CDR2 FQGNSA. CDR3 sequence (DNA): TGTGCCAGCGGAGGTTCTAGCGGGAAGGTTACTTCTAATGAGCAGTTCTTC. Translation: CASGGSSGKVTSNEQFF.

This clone was seen a single time. This chain uses TRBV18 with TRBJ1-3, with TRBD1 matching 8 bases. The CDR3 has 19 residues. V lost 6 bases, J lost 0 bases, and 16 bases stayed unmatched. Germline assignment: CDR1 KGHSH and CDR2 LQKENI. The CDR3, as DNA: TGTGCCAGCTCGCGGGTGCCAGGGGGCACCGCGAGCTCTGGAAACACCATATATTTT. The encoded protein is CASSRVPGGTASSGNTIYF.

This clone was seen only a few times. The gene calls are TRBV6-4 and TRBJ1-5; D is perhaps TRBD1 (5 bases). Deletions cut 3 bases from V and 0 bases from J, with 9 bases between. The CDR3 is 15 amino acids. The germline V gene has CDR1 MRHNA and CDR2 SNTAGT. The CDR3 DNA follows: TGTGCCAGCAGTGAAAAAGGGGATAGCAATCAGCCCCAGCATTTT. Translating gives CASSEKGDSNQPQHF.

The rearrangement links TRBV2 to TRBJ1-3; no clear D. The CDR3 is 16 amino acids. Germline V CDR1 and CDR2: SNHLY, FYNNEI. V lost 2 bases and J lost 0, with 11 bases in between. CDR3 region: CASSESLTSSGNTIYF. As DNA, the CDR3 is TGTGCCAGCAGTGAATCCCTTACCAGCTCTGGAAACACCATATATTTT.

This clone was counted once. The chain recombines TRBV6-5 with TRBJ1-4, with a tentative D call TRBD1 (6 bases). V was cut by 2 bases and J by 0 bases, with 7 bases left in between. The CDR3 spans 15 residues. Germline V lookup: CDR1 MNHEY, CDR2 SVGAGI. Here the CDR3 DNA reads TGTGCCAGCAGTTACCGACAGGCAACTAATGAAAAACTGTTTTTT. It encodes CASSYRQATNEKLFF.